What follows are 19 T cell receptor beta chains derived from one specimen sequenced in a study of cytomegalovirus exposure and HLA in healthy donors. Primers: 60 Vbeta forward and 13 Jbeta reverse. Profiling relied on immunoSEQ multiplex PCR, and the TCRdb table lists in-frame clones only, not all of them. Here the sample spans about 110,000 clones, roughly 80% being singletons. The sequenced sample consisted of PBMCs. Receptors originate from a man aged 30 to 39 in good health and CMV-seronegative.

This rearrangement joins TRBV5-1 to TRBJ2-3, with 9 bases matching TRBD2. The CDR3 length is 16 residues. V lost 6 bases to trimming and J lost 2 bases; unmatched junction nucleotides: 10. Germline V CDR1 and CDR2: SGHRS, YFSETQ. In DNA, the CDR3 is TGCGCCAGCACCCGGGGGGCGGGGGGGATCACAGATACGCAGTATTTT. Its translation is CASTRGAGGITDTQYF.

The chain employs TRBV19 and TRBJ2-1; the match to TRBD1 covers 9 bases. Germline V gene data show CDR1 as LNHDA and CDR2 as SQIVND (reference sequence). V trimming: 6 bases; J trimming: 9 bases; junction bases outside the gene matches: 6. The CDR3 runs to 13 residues. CDR3 nucleotides: TGTGCCAGTAGCATCCAACAGGGGGCTGAGCAGTTCTTC. It is translated as CASSIQQGAEQFF.

This clone was found a few times. This chain connects TRBV2 to TRBJ2-7, with 10 positions matching TRBD2. J was trimmed by 0 bases and V by 7 bases; bases with no gene match: 6. The germline V gene has CDR1 SNHLY and CDR2 FYNNEI. The CDR3 consists of 15 residues. For the CDR3, the DNA is TGTGCCAGCACCGTCCCTAGCGGGAGCTCCTACGAGCAGTACTTC. Protein: CASTVPSGSSYEQYF.

J is TRBJ1-2 and V is TRBV29-1; the D is unclear. From germline, CDR1 is SQVTM and CDR2 ANQGSEA. CDR3 length: 12 amino acids. V dropped 7 bases and J dropped 2 bases, with 11 bases sitting between them. This chain's CDR3 is CSDRGTNYGYTF. The CDR3 region has the DNA TGCAGCGACCGAGGCACAAACTATGGCTACACCTTC.

V is TRBV2 and J is TRBJ2-5; 7 nucleotides match TRBD2. Germline lookup yields CDR1 SNHLY and CDR2 FYNNEI. V trimming: 8 bases; J trimming: 5 bases; junction bases outside the gene matches: 8. The CDR3 is 13 residues long. Written as DNA, the CDR3 is TGTGCCAGCTGGGAGGGAATGTCGGAGACCCAGTACTTC. This translates into CASWEGMSETQYF. Full variable domain (outside the CDR3, taken from reference TRBV2 and TRBJ2-5): EPEVTQTPSHQVTQMGQEVILRCVPISNHLYFYWYRQILGQKVEFLVSFYNNEISEKSEIFDDQFSVERPDGSNFTLKIRSTKLEDSAMYFCASWEGMSETQYFGPGTRLLVL.

This clone has only a few counts. The genes are TRBV15 and TRBJ2-3; perhaps TRBD2 as D (6 bases). V gave up 6 bases and J gave up 3 bases, with 13 bases separating them. Germline CDR1 and CDR2: LNHNV and YYDKDF (reference sequence). This CDR3 contains 14 residues. CDR3 bases: TGTGCCACCAGGGGCCCGGGACTGACAGATACGCAGTATTTT. Encoded protein: CATRGPGLTDTQYF.

The chain links TRBV5-4 to TRBJ2-3; 11 nucleotides agree with TRBD1. Germline CDR1 reads SGHNT; CDR2 reads YYREEE (reference sequence). The CDR3 has 15 residues. V was clipped by 4 bases and J by 0 bases; unmatched bases: 1. CDR3 nucleotides: TGTGCCAGCAGCAGGGACAGGGGGAGCACAGATACGCAGTATTTT. Its translation: CASSRDRGSTDTQYF.

As concerns this clone: Its ends do not fully match the called genes, so a read error is possible. The chain has TRBV27 and TRBJ1-6, with TRBD1 matching 9 bases. The CDR3 is 15 amino acids. Per the germline V gene, CDR1 is MNHEY and CDR2 is SMNVEV (reference sequence). CDR3 bases: TGTGCCAGCAGTATATCGACAGGGGGACAGCCACCCCTCCACTTT. This translates into CASSISTGGQPPLHF.

This chain joins TRBV14 and TRBJ1-2; 11 nucleotides align to TRBD1. Germline assignment: CDR1 SGHDN and CDR2 FVKESK. This CDR3 spans 15 amino acids. V lost 4 bases and J lost 4; bases outside the gene matches: 5. The CDR3 DNA reads TGTGCCAGCAGCCCTGGACAGGGGGCTGGCTATGGCTACACCTTC. This codes for CASSPGQGAGYGYTF.

The chain recombines TRBV9 with TRBJ2-1, with D tentatively TRBD1 (6 bases). The CDR3 covers 15 residues. Germline loops: CDR1 SGDLS, CDR2 YYNGEE. The V gene lost 3 bases and the J gene lost 3 bases, with 13 bases spanning the gap. Here the CDR3 reads CASSARGVSYNEQFF. CDR3 in DNA: TGTGCCAGCAGCGCCAGGGGAGTAAGCTACAATGAGCAGTTCTTC.

The chain recombines TRBV7-9 with TRBJ1-5, with a tentative D call TRBD1 (6 bases). With 5 bases removed from V and 7 bases from J, the gap between germline ends came to 9 bases. Per the germline V gene, CDR1 is SEHNR and CDR2 is FQNEAQ (reference sequence). The CDR3 has 12 amino acids. The CDR3 sequence is CASSLQGQPQHF. CDR3 in DNA: TGTGCCAGCAGCCTGCAGGGGCAGCCCCAGCATTTT.

This chain uses TRBV28 with TRBJ1-1; weak D call: TRBD1 (5 bases). The germline V and J ends were trimmed by 8 bases and 0 bases, with 10 bases remaining between them. CDR1 MDHEN and CDR2 SYDVKM come from the germline V gene. This CDR3 contains 13 residues. The CDR3 protein is CASQGRMNTEAFF. The CDR3 bases are TGTGCCAGCCAGGGAAGAATGAACACTGAAGCTTTCTTT.

J is TRBJ2-7 and V is TRBV11-2; D unresolved. The V and J ends lost 5 bases and 0 bases respectively, with 11 bases between them. The germline V gene encodes CDR1 SGHAT and CDR2 FQNNGV. The CDR3 sequence is 14 residues long. The CDR3 region has the DNA TGTGCCAGCAGCCCATTTTATAGCTCCTACGAGCAGTACTTC. Its translation is CASSPFYSSYEQYF.

This clone was detected once. The V gene is TRBV19, the J gene TRBJ2-1; D possibly corresponds to TRBD2 (6 bases). The CDR3 totals 12 residues. The ends were cut back, 10 bases at V and 4 bases at J, with 11 bases in the middle. In germline, CDR1 is LNHDA, CDR2 SQIVND (reference sequence). CDR3 DNA: TGTGCCACCCGAGGAGGGTACAATGAGCAGTTCTTC. This translates into CATRGGYNEQFF.

The J gene is TRBJ2-7, the V gene TRBV28; possible D gene TRBD1, 6 bases. The CDR3 covers 12 residues. Germline V gives CDR1 MDHEN, CDR2 SYDVKM. V lost 10 bases to trimming and J lost 5 bases, with 15 bases between them. The CDR3: CATTLRGNEQYF. The CDR3, as DNA: TGTGCCACTACACTCAGGGGCAACGAGCAGTACTTC.

V usage is TRBV6-1 and J usage is TRBJ2-3; weak D call: TRBD2 (6 bases). The germline CDR1 and CDR2 sequences are MNHNS and SASEGT. Between the trimmed V and J ends, which lost 10 bases and 6 bases, there was a span of 17 bases. This CDR3 spans 13 amino acids. The CDR3 DNA sequence: TGTGCCACCACCAAGGGACTGGCGGATACGCAGTATTTT. This codes for CATTKGLADTQYF.

In DNA form, the CDR3 reads TGTGCCAGCAGCGAACAGGGGCTCGAGCAGTACTTC. Encoded protein: CASSEQGLEQYF. The chain employs TRBV6-1 and TRBJ2-7, with 7 bases matching TRBD1. CDR1 is MNHNS and CDR2 is SASEGT in the germline V gene. Losses at the gene ends were 6 bases for V and 6 bases for J; bases not matched to a gene: 5. The length of the CDR3 is 12 residues.

This chain uses TRBV14 with TRBJ1-1; 11 nucleotides line up with TRBD1. Germline CDR1 is SGHDN and CDR2 is FVKESK. The ends lost 4 bases at V and 0 bases at J; junction bases unmatched: 1. CDR3 length: 15 residues. DNA for the CDR3: TGTGCCAGCAGCCTGGACAGGGGGCTGAACACTGAAGCTTTCTTT. This codes for CASSLDRGLNTEAFF.

In DNA, the CDR3 is TGTGCCAGCAGTCAGGATCAGGGGAATCAGCCCCAGCATTTT. Translated: CASSQDQGNQPQHF. The chain uses TRBV27 and TRBJ1-5, with a possible D match to TRBD1 (6 bases). Between the trimmed V and J ends, which lost 5 bases and 4 bases, there was a span of 12 bases. CDR1 and CDR2 from the germline V gene are MNHEY and SMNVEV (reference sequence). The CDR3 is made up of 14 amino acids.